This T cell receptor beta chain was sequenced for a study of CXCR3-negative and CXCR3-positive naive CD8 T cells. A word on this clonotype: The target antigen is unknown.

TRB cDNA was prepared as libraries by UMI-labeled 5' RACE. One entry per CDR3 protein, without DNA, is what TCRdb gives after re-calling the 5' RACE reads. This repertoire comprises some 22,000 distinct CDR3 sequences; its ten largest clones make up 15% to 25%. Broader study findings: Both of the naive subsets showed about the same high diversity, but memory CD8+ cells had much less. The authors found comparable surface CD5 between naive subsets and inferred TCR strength from TRB CDR3 properties.

CD8+ T cell subsets were each sorted in triplicate, approximately 270,000 cells apiece. The CDR3 spans 14 residues. The V gene's germline CDR1 is DFQATT and CDR2 SNEGSKA (reference sequence). Sequencing was performed on memory CD8+ T cells from blood. This clonotype was sampled from a human donor in good health. Some clones in this sample may be carry-over from other donors' samples. The chain joins TRBV20-1 to TRBJ2-2; TCRdb's D call of TRBD2 is untestable without DNA. The CDR3 loop reads CSAGSGSSTGELFF.